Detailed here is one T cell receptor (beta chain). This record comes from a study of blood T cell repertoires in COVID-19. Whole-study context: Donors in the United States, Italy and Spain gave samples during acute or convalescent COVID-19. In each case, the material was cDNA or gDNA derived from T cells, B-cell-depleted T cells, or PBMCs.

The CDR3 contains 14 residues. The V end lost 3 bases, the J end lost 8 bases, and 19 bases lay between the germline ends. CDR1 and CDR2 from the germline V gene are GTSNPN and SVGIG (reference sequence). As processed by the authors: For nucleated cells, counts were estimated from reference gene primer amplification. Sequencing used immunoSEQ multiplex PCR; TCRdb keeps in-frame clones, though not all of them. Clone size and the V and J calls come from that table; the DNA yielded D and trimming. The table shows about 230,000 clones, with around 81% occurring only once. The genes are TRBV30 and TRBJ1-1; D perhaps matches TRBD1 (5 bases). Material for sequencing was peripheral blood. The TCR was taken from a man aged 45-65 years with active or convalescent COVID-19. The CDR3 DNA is TGTGCCTGGAGAACAGGTCAAACAGTTCCGGAAGCTTTCTTT. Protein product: CAWRTGQTVPEAFF.